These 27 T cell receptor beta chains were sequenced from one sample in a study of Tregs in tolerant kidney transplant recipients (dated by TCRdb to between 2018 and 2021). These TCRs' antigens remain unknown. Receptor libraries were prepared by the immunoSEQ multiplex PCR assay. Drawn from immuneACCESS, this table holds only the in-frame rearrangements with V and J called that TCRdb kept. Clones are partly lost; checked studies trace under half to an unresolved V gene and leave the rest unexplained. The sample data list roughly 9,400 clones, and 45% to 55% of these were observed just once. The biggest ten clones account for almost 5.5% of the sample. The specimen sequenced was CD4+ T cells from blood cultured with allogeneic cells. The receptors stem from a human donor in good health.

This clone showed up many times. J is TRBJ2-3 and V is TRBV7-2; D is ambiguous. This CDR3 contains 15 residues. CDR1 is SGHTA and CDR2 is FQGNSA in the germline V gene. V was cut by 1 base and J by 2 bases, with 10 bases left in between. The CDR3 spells CASSLVWTHTDTQYF. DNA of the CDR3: TGTGCCAGCAGCTTAGTGTGGACCCACACAGATACGCAGTATTTT.

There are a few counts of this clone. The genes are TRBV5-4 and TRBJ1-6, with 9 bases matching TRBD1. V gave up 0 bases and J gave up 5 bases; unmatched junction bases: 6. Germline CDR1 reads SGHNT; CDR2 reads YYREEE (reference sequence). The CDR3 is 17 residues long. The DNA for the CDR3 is TGTGCCAGCAGCTTGGCCCGGGACAGGGCTCATAATTCACCCCTCCACTTT. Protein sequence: CASSLARDRAHNSPLHF.

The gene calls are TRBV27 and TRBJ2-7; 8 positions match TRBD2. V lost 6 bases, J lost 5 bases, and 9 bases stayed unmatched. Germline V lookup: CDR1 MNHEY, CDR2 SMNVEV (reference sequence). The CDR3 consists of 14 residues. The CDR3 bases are TGTGCCAGCAGCAAGATACCGGGGGGGAACGAGCAGTACTTC. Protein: CASSKIPGGNEQYF.

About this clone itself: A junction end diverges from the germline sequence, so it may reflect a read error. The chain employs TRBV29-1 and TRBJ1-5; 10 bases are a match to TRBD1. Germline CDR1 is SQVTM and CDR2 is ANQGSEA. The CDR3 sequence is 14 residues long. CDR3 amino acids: CRWGQGKQQSAPAF. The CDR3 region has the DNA TGCAGATGGGGACAGGGGAAACAGCAATCAGCCCCAGCATTT.

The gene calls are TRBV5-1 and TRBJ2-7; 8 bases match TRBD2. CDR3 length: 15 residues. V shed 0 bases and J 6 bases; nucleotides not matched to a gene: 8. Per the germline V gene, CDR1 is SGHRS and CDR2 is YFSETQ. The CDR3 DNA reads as TGCGCCAGCAGCTTGGAAGCGGGAGAGCTAGCCGAGCAGTACTTC. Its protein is CASSLEAGELAEQYF.

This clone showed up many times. The chain's CDR3 is CASSLVPETQYF. CDR3 DNA: TGTGCCAGCAGCTTAGTTCCAGAGACCCAGTACTTC. The chain joins TRBV11-3 to TRBJ2-5; no clear D. V lost 1 base, J lost 4 bases, and 4 bases lay in between. CDR3 length: 12 residues. CDR1 and CDR2 from the germline V gene are SGHNT and YENEEA.

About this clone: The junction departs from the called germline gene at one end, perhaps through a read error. The CDR3 loop is CASTRRSSGGDGTDTQYF. In DNA form, the CDR3 reads TGTGCCAGCACTCGCCGGTCTAGCGGGGGGGACGGCACGGATACGCAGTATTTT. The J gene is TRBJ2-3, the V gene TRBV7-2, with 12 bases fitting TRBD2. This CDR3 is 18 amino acids long. CDR1 and CDR2 (germline): SGHTA, FQGNSA.

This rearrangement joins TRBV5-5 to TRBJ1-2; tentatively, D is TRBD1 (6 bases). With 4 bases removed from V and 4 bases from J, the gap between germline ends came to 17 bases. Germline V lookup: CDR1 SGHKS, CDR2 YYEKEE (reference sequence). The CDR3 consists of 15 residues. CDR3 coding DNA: TGTGCCAGCAGCCACCGGGCGGGGGCCAGCTATGGCTACACCTTC. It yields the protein CASSHRAGASYGYTF.

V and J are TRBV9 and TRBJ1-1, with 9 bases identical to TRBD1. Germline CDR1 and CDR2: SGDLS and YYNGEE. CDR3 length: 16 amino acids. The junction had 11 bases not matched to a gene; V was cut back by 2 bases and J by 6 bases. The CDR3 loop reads CASSVAPPGQGSEAFF. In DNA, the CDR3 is TGTGCCAGCAGCGTTGCGCCTCCGGGACAGGGTTCTGAAGCTTTCTTT.

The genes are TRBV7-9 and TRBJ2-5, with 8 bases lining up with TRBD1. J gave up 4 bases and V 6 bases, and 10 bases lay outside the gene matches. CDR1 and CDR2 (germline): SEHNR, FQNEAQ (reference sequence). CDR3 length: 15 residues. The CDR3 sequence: CASRGRGRVRETQYF. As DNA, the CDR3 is TGTGCCAGCAGGGGCAGGGGGCGCGTAAGAGAGACCCAGTACTTC.

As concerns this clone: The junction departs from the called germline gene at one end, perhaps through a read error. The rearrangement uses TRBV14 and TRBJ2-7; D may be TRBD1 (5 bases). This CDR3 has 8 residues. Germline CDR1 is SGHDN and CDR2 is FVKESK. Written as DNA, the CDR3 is TGTACCCCCCAGGGAAGGGCCTTC. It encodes CTPQGRAF. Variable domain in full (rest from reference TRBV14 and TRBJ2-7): EAGVTQFPSHSVIEKGQTVTLRCDPISGHDNLYWYRRVMGKEIKFLLHFVKESKQDESGMPNNRFLAERTGGTYSTLKVQPAELEDSGVYFCTPQGRAFGPGTRLTVT.

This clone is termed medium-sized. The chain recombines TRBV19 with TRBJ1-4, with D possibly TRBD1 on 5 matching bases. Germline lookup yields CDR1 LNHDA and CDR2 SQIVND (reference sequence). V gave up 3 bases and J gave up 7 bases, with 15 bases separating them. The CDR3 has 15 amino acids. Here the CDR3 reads CASSIGGVMAEKLFF. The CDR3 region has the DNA TGTGCCAGTAGTATCGGAGGGGTTATGGCTGAAAAACTGTTTTTT.

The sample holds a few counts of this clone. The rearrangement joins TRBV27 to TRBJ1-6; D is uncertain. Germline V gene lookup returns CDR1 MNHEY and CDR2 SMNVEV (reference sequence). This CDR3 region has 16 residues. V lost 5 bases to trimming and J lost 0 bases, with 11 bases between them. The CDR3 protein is CASSSPNRSYNSPLHF. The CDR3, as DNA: TGTGCCAGCAGTAGTCCAAACCGCTCCTATAATTCACCCCTCCACTTT.

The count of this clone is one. CDR3 nucleotide sequence: TGCGCCAGCAGCCATGCTGGGAACGGGTTGGATACGCAGTATTTT. Encoded protein: CASSHAGNGLDTQYF. The chain links TRBV4-1 to TRBJ2-3; D not certain. V gave up 3 bases and J gave up 6 bases, with 16 bases separating them. Germline V gene lookup returns CDR1 MGHRA and CDR2 YSYEKL. The CDR3 totals 15 residues.

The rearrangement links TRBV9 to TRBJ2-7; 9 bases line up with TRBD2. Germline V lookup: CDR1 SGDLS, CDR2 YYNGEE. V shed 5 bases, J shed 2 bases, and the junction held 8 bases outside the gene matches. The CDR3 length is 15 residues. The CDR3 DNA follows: TGTGCCAGCAGGGAGGGTAGCGGGGGACCCTACGAGCAGTACTTC. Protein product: CASREGSGGPYEQYF.

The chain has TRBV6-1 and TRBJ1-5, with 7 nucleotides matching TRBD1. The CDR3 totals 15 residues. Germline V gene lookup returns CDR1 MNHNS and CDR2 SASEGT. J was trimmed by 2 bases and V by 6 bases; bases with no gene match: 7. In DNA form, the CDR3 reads TGTGCCAGCAGACAGGGGATATGGGGCAATCAGCCCCAGCATTTT. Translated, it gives CASRQGIWGNQPQHF.

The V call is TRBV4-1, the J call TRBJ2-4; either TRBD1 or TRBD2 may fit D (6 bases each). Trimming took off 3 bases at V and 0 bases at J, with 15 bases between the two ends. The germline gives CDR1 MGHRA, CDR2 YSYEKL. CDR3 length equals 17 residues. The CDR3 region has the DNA TGCGCCAGCAGCCACACGGGGGCCGACCTAGCCAAAAACATTCAGTACTTC. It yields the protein CASSHTGADLAKNIQYF.

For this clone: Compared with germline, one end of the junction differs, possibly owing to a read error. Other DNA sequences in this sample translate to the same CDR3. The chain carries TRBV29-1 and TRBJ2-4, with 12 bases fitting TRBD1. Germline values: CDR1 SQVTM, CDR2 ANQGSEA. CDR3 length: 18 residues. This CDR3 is CSVEGTGGGGFYRNIQYF. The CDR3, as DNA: TGCAGTGTTGAGGGGACAGGGGGCGGCGGATTCTATAGAAACATTCAGTACTTC.

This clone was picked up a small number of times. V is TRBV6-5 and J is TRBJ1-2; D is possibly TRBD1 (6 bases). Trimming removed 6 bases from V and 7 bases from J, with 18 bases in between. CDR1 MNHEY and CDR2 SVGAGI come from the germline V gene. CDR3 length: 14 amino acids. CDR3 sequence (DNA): TGTGCCAGCAGAAACAGCGGGGGCTGGGTTGGCTACACCTTC. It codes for CASRNSGGWVGYTF.

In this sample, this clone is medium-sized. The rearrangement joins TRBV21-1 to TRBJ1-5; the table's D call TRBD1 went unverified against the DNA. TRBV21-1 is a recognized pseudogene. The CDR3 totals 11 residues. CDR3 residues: CASRGEKPQHF. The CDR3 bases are TGTGCCAGCAGAGGGGAAAAGCCCCAGCATTTT.

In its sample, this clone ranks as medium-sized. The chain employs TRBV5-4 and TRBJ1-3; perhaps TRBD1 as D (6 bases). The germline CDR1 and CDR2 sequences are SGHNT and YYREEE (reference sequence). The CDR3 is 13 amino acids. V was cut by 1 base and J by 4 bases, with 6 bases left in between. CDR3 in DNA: TGTGCCAGCAGCTTGACAGGGGGAAACACCATATATTTT. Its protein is CASSLTGGNTIYF.

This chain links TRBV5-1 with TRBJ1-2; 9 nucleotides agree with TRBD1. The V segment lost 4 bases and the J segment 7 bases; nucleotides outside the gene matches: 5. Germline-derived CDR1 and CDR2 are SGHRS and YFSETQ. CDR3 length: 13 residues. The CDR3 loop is CASSTAQGAGYTF. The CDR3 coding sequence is TGCGCCAGCAGCACGGCACAGGGGGCTGGCTACACCTTC.

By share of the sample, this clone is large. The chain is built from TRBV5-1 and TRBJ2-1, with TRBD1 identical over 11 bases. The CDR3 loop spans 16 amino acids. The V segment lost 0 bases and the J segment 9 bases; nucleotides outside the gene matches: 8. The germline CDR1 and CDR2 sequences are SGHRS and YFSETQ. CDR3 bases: TGCGCCAGCAGCTTGGAGGGGACAGGGGGTAATAGTGAGCAGTTCTTC. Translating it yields CASSLEGTGGNSEQFF.

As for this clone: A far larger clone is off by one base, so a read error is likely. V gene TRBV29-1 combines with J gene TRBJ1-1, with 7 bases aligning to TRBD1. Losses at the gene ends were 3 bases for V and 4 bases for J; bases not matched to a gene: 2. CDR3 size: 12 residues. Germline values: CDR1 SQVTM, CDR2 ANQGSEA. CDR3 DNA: TGCAGCGTTGATCCAGGGGGCACTGAAGCTTTCTTT. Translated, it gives CSVDPGGTEAFF.

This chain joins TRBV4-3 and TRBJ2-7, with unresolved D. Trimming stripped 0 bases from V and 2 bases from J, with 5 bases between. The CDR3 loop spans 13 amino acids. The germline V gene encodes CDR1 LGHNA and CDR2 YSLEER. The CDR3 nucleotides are TGCGCCAGCAGCCAAGACACGCCCTACGAGCAGTACTTC. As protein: CASSQDTPYEQYF.

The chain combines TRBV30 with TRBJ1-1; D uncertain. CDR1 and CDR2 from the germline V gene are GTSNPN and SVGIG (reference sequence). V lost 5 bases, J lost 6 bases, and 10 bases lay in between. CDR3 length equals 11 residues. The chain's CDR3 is CAWVDVAEAFF. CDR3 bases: TGTGCCTGGGTCGACGTGGCTGAAGCTTTCTTT.

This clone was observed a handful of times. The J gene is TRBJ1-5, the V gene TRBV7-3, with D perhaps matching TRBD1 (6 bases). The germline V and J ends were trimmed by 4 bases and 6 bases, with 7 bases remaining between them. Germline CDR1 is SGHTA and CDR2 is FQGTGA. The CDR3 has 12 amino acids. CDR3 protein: CASSYRAQPQHF. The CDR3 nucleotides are TGTGCCAGCAGCTACAGGGCTCAGCCCCAGCATTTT.